One and the same sample provided the 13 T cell receptor beta chains below, sequenced in a study of beta chain features in type 1 diabetes. Investigators reverse transcribed all isolated RNA, so they sequenced expressed TCRB transcripts. TCRdb's table, derived via immunoSEQ multiplex PCR, lists solely in-frame clones and lacks some. This sample has 620,000 or so clones, with 15% found just once. Material: naive CD4+ T cells from blood. Every receptor here comes from a man aged 18 to 30 in good health.

V usage is TRBV28 and J usage is TRBJ2-7; TRBD1 aligns across 9 bases. V shed 4 bases, J shed 4 bases, and the junction held 8 bases outside the gene matches. Germline CDR1 MDHEN, CDR2 SYDVKM. The CDR3 totals 15 residues. The CDR3 nucleotides are TGTGCCAGCAGTTCGACCGGGACAGGGCGTTACGAGCAGTACTTC. This translates into CASSSTGTGRYEQYF.

This clone was seen more than once but under ten times. V and J are TRBV28 and TRBJ1-1, with 9 bases lining up with TRBD1. Germline values: CDR1 MDHEN, CDR2 SYDVKM. V lost 7 bases and J lost 1; bases outside the gene matches: 7. This CDR3 comprises 15 residues. The CDR3 DNA reads TGTGCCAGCACCCCGCCGGGACAGGGGAACACTGAAGCTTTCTTT. Encoded protein: CASTPPGQGNTEAFF.

V is TRBV19 and J is TRBJ1-1; D is possibly TRBD1 (5 bases). Germline V gives CDR1 LNHDA, CDR2 SQIVND (reference sequence). V lost 3 bases, J lost 4 bases, and 18 bases lay in between. The CDR3 is made up of 16 amino acids. The CDR3 loop is CASSMSTAWWGTEAFF. As DNA, the CDR3 is TGTGCCAGTAGTATGTCGACAGCCTGGTGGGGCACTGAAGCTTTCTTT.

This clone has more than one count but fewer than ten. The chain employs TRBV5-1 and TRBJ2-7; 11 nucleotides line up with TRBD1. The CDR3 runs to 16 residues. From germline, CDR1 is SGHRS and CDR2 YFSETQ. V trimming: 7 bases; J trimming: 1 base; junction bases outside the gene matches: 10. CDR3 DNA: TGCGCCAGCCAATTCGTTGGGACAGGGGGGTCCTACGAGCAGTACTTC. This sequence encodes CASQFVGTGGSYEQYF.

J is TRBJ2-1 and V is TRBV4-2, with D perhaps being TRBD1 or TRBD2 (5 bases each). Germline lookup yields CDR1 LGHNA and CDR2 YNFKEQ. The CDR3 length is 16 residues. Deletions cut 2 bases from V and 1 base from J, with 12 bases between. The CDR3 is CASSQRGQGSYNEQFF. The CDR3 nucleotides are TGTGCCAGCAGCCAAAGAGGGCAGGGTTCCTACAATGAGCAGTTCTTC.

The genes are TRBV4-1 and TRBJ1-6; D gene unclear. V was cut by 3 bases and J by 3 bases, with 12 bases left in between. CDR3 length: 16 residues. Germline V lookup: CDR1 MGHRA, CDR2 YSYEKL. This CDR3 is CASSQGGLIYNSPLHF. The DNA of the CDR3 is TGCGCCAGCAGCCAGGGTGGTCTCATCTATAATTCACCCCTCCACTTT.

This clone was detected only a few times. This chain links TRBV5-1 with TRBJ2-1; 9 bases fit TRBD1. Trimming at V came to 6 bases and at J to 6 bases, leaving 4 bases not matched to a gene. The length of the CDR3 is 13 residues. The germline V gene has CDR1 SGHRS and CDR2 YFSETQ. The DNA for the CDR3 is TGCGCCAGCAAGGCGGGACAGGGCAATGAGCAGTTCTTC. Translated: CASKAGQGNEQFF.

The rearrangement joins TRBV4-2 to TRBJ2-5; 11 bases map to TRBD2. The CDR3 contains 16 residues. The junction had 5 bases not matched to a gene; V was cut back by 0 bases and J by 5 bases. Looked up from germline, CDR1 is LGHNA and CDR2 is YNFKEQ. The CDR3 loop is CASSQEGSGRAETQYF. The CDR3 nucleotides read TGTGCCAGCAGCCAAGAAGGTAGCGGGAGGGCCGAGACCCAGTACTTC.

This clone turned up a few times. The chain couples TRBV7-9 to TRBJ2-5; 9 bases agree with TRBD2. The length of the CDR3 is 15 residues. The V gene's germline CDR1 is SEHNR and CDR2 FQNEAQ (reference sequence). Trimming cost V 2 bases and J 6 bases; bases outside gene matches: 7. The CDR3 loop reads CASSLSAGGEQTQYF. CDR3 bases: TGTGCCAGCAGCTTATCCGCGGGAGGGGAACAGACCCAGTACTTC.

The chain carries TRBV29-1 and TRBJ2-2; D not resolved. Trimming shortened V by 4 bases and J by 4 bases, and 7 bases separated the two germline ends. Germline assignment: CDR1 SQVTM and CDR2 ANQGSEA. CDR3 size: 12 residues. The CDR3 loop is CSVVRLTGELFF. The CDR3 bases are TGCAGCGTTGTTCGGCTCACCGGGGAGCTGTTTTTT.

This clone appeared a few times. V usage is TRBV20-1 and J usage is TRBJ2-3; no clear D. Germline V gene lookup returns CDR1 DFQATT and CDR2 SNEGSKA (reference sequence). V was clipped by 5 bases and J by 4 bases, with 4 bases between them. This CDR3 has 10 amino acids. The CDR3 DNA is TGCAGTGCTTACTCAGATACGCAGTATTTT. The encoded protein is CSAYSDTQYF.

The chain uses TRBV5-1 and TRBJ1-3; D is undetermined. Germline values: CDR1 SGHRS, CDR2 YFSETQ. V gave up 2 bases and J gave up 8 bases, with 14 bases separating them. CDR3 length: 14 amino acids. The CDR3 DNA follows: TGCGCCAGCAGCTTAAACACAGTGGGAGACACCATATATTTT. Its protein is CASSLNTVGDTIYF.

This clone was counted only a few times. The V gene is TRBV5-1, the J gene TRBJ2-1, with 10 bases that match TRBD1. The CDR3 runs to 14 residues. V lost 5 bases to trimming and J lost 4 bases; unmatched junction nucleotides: 3. Per germline, CDR1 SGHRS and CDR2 YFSETQ. The CDR3 nucleotides are TGCGCCAGCAGTCAGGACAGGGGGTACAATGAGCAGTTCTTC. It yields the protein CASSQDRGYNEQFF. Based on the CDR3 plus reference TRBV5-1 and TRBJ2-1, the full variable domain is KAGVTQTPRYLIKTRGQQVTLSCSPISGHRSVSWYQQTPGQGLQFLFEYFSETQRNKGNFPGRFSGRQFSNSRSEMNVSTLELGDSALYLCASSQDRGYNEQFFGPGTRLTVL.